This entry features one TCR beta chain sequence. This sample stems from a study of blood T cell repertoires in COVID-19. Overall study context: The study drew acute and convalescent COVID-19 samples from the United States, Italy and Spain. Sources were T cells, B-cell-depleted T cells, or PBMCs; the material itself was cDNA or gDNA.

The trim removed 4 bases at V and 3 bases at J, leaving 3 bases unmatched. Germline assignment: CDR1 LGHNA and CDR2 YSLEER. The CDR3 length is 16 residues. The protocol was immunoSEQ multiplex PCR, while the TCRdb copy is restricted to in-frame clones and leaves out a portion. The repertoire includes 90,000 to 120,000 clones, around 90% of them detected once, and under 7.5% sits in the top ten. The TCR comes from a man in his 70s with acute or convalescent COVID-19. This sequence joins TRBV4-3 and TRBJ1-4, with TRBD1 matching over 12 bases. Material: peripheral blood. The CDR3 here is CASSRGTGGSNEKLFF. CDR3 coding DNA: TGCGCCAGCAGCCGAGGGACAGGGGGCTCTAATGAAAAACTGTTTTTT.